This T cell receptor beta chain was captured in a study of T cells in women clearing cervical HPV infection (dated by TCRdb to between 2017 and 2018). For the study in its entirety: Cases were roughly 23 women with histologically confirmed HPV16-related CIN3 or worse, including a couple of invasive cancers. The roughly 23 controls were women who cleared a single incident HPV16 infection within 12 months without developing precancer or cancer. Blood from cases was drawn at the visit where the lesion was first identified, while blood from controls was drawn once the infection was no longer detected. For cases, a median interval of about 150 days, with an interquartile range of 90 to 200 days, was observed between lesion detection and blood sampling. Because only a few women had HLA typing data, the possibility that HLA type acted as a confounder could not be ruled out. An exploratory proof-of-principle case-control study, nested within the Guanacaste HPV Natural History Study in Costa Rica, was conducted to compare TCR repertoires across cervical HPV16 outcomes. Cases were matched to controls by age within five years and by the year the sample was collected. Median age was 34 years in cases versus about 38 in controls, and baseline characteristics did not differ significantly. In the parent cohort, roughly 10,000 women aged 18 or older were enrolled in Guanacaste, Costa Rica, during about 1992 to 1994 and were followed for 7 to 8 years. Five blinded duplicates per group were added as quality controls, so that approximately 60 samples were obtained: 50 or so participants and 10 replicates. Here is what the overall study found, with its caveats: Cases were distinguished from controls with an estimated AUC of approximately 0.8 by random forest classifiers combining richness and V gene abundances. Because T-cell numbers per sample were unknown, differences in richness could reflect varying T-cell content rather than repertoire biology. Cases had lower TRBV6-7 relative abundance than controls (about 0.1% versus 0.15%; Bonferroni P = 0.0008). Significantly higher TCR repertoire richness was observed in CIN3+ cases than in controls across sequencing depths, whereas no difference in evenness was found. Whether associations preceded infection or resulted from infection could not be shown with the cross-sectional design, and effector/memory subsets and HPV-specific T cells were not isolated.

TCR beta CDR3 regions were amplified by multiplex PCR using the immunoSEQ assay from an average of about 1,200 ng genomic DNA per sample. Primer bias was corrected in the assay by using a complete synthetic TCR repertoire to establish an amplification baseline. Amplicons were sequenced on the Illumina platform. Per the authors' processing: Error correction of the sequences involved clustering with frequency ratios plus a modified nearest-neighbor algorithm, after which the sequences were analyzed in the immunoSEQ Analyzer using IMGT gene definitions. At each rarefaction depth, TCR richness and evenness were averaged across 20 rarefaction repeats, and any sample with fewer sequences than the depth was left out. Wilcoxon rank sum tests with FDR correction were used to compare V, D and J gene relative abundances between the groups. In the blinded duplicates, the intraclass correlation was over 95% for TCR richness and averaged 76.4% across roughly 70 gene segments. Not all clones reach the TCRdb copy of this immuneACCESS table, which keeps in-frame sequences only. Checked studies attribute under half of the gap to unresolved V genes and leave the rest unexplained. The V and J calls and clone size are taken from that table; D and trimming were inferred from the DNA. This sample's table contains 25,000 to 35,000 clones. Together, the top ten hold 2.5% to 3% of the sample.

Details on this clone: Its antigen remains unidentified. The sequenced fragment ends 3 residues before the CDR3 boundary, so the rest is inferred from the germline J gene.

CDR1 WSHSY and CDR2 SAAADI are derived from the germline V gene. The cysteine opens and the phenylalanine closes a CDR3 of 14 amino acids. Sequencing covers 33 bases of the CDR3, shown here with the frame starting at base 1. V loses 6 bases of germline sequence and J loses 0 bases, and the interval between the two ends is 8 bases. Every participant had a single incident cervical HPV16 infection, and prevalent HPV16 infections were excluded. Cervical HPV DNA was detected with MY09/MY11 PCR, and genotyping was done by dot-blot hybridization. Fifteen mL of heparinized blood were centrifuged, and the buffy coat was aliquoted, frozen at -30°C, then stored at -80°C. Genomic DNA was extracted from buffy coat specimens using QIAGEN kits.

The rearrangement combines TRBV10-2 with TRBJ1-4; the D gene identity is not certain. What was sequenced was blood buffy coat. The TCR originated in a woman aged 18 to 75 with a cervical HPV16 infection that either progressed to CIN3+ or cleared (not recorded which). CDR3 protein: CASRVAATNEKLFF. CDR3 DNA, as far as it was read: TGCGCCAGCAGAGTGGCGGCAACTAATGAAAAA.